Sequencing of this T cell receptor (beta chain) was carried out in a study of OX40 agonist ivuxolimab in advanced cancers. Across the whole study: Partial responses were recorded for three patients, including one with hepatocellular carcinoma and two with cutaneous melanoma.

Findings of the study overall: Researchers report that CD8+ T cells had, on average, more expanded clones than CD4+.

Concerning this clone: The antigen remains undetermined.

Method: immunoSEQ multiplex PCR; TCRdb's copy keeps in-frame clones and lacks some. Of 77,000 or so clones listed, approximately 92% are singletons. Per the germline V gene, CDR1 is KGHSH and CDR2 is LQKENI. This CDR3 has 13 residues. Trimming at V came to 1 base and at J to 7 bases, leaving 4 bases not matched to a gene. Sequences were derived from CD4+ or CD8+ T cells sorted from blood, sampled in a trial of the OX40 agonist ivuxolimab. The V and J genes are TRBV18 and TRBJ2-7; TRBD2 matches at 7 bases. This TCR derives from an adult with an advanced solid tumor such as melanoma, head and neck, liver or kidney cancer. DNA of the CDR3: TGTGCCAGCTCACCACGGGTGGGGGGGGAGCAGTACTTC. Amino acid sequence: CASSPRVGGEQYF.